These 26 T cell receptor beta chains came from one sample sequenced in a study of T cells after yellow fever vaccination. TCRdb independently ran MiXCR on the 5' RACE reads; one entry per CDR3 protein. In the table there are 550,000 or so distinct CDR3 sequences, 15% to 20% of which are singletons. Sample: PBMCs, taken 15 days after the yellow fever booster vaccination. The receptor source for this set is a man aged 25 to 40 who received the YFV17D yellow fever vaccine.

This clonotype was counted between two and nine times. The genes are TRBV15 and TRBJ2-1; a weak D match, TRBD2 (6 bases). This CDR3 region has 14 residues. Germline V gene lookup returns CDR1 LNHNV and CDR2 YYDKDF (reference sequence). The V and J ends lost 8 bases and 4 bases respectively, with 15 bases between them. The CDR3 reads CATVAGSGYNEQFF. DNA of the CDR3: TGTGCCACCGTTGCGGGGTCGGGTTACAATGAGCAGTTCTTC.

The CDR3: CASSYTDRFYEQYF. In DNA form, the CDR3 reads TGTGCCAGCAGTTATACGGACAGGTTCTACGAGCAGTACTTC. V gene TRBV6-5 combines with J gene TRBJ2-7, with 7 bases aligning to TRBD1. This CDR3 contains 14 residues. CDR1 MNHEY and CDR2 SVGAGI come from the germline V gene. V gave up 3 bases and J gave up 3 bases; unmatched junction bases: 5.

This clonotype appeared a few times. The chain uses TRBV7-2 and TRBJ2-1; D is unresolved. The germline gives CDR1 SGHTA, CDR2 FQGNSA. The CDR3 covers 14 residues. V shed 2 bases and J shed 7 bases, with 12 bases lying between them. CDR3 sequence (DNA): TGTGCCAGCAGCTTAAGTGGTTTTGGGAATGAGCAGTTCTTC. Translation: CASSLSGFGNEQFF.

This clonotype was observed a handful of times. The chain combines TRBV28 with TRBJ2-5; weak D call: TRBD1 (5 bases). Germline V gives CDR1 MDHEN, CDR2 SYDVKM. Trimming left V 6 bases short and J 1 base short, with 12 bases between. CDR3 length: 14 residues. CDR3 DNA sequence: TGTGCCAGCAGGGGGCCCCGGACCCAAGAGACCCAGTACTTC. It codes for CASRGPRTQETQYF.

For the CDR3, the DNA is TGTGCCACCAGCAGCGTGACAGGGCGGGCTGGAGAGCAGTACTTC. As protein: CATSSVTGRAGEQYF. This chain links TRBV15 with TRBJ2-7; 7 bases line up with TRBD1. In germline, CDR1 is LNHNV, CDR2 YYDKDF (reference sequence). V lost 3 bases and J lost 7; bases outside the gene matches: 12. The CDR3 runs 15 residues.

The table lists this clonotype with many counts. The chain is built from TRBV4-3 and TRBJ2-5; no clear D. The CDR3 consists of 15 residues. Germline-derived CDR1 and CDR2 are LGHNA and YSLEER. Trimming took off 0 bases at V and 5 bases at J, with 13 bases between the two ends. The CDR3 spells CASSQEYTGKETQYF. As DNA, the CDR3 is TGCGCCAGCAGCCAAGAATATACGGGCAAGGAGACCCAGTACTTC.

The rearrangement joins TRBV28 to TRBJ1-1; D not resolved. This CDR3 spans 13 amino acids. The V gene lost 7 bases and the J gene lost 3 bases, with 12 bases spanning the gap. CDR1 and CDR2 (germline): MDHEN, SYDVKM. The CDR3 DNA reads TGTGCCAGCACCGACATGGCGGACACTGAAGCTTTCTTT. Protein sequence: CASTDMADTEAFF.

This clonotype was detected a few times. The chain recombines TRBV5-5 with TRBJ2-7; D is uncertain. Germline V lookup: CDR1 SGHKS, CDR2 YYEKEE (reference sequence). CDR3 size: 15 residues. The ends were cut back, 1 base at V and 2 bases at J, with 13 bases in the middle. This CDR3 is CASSLNTDPTYEQYF. The CDR3 DNA reads TGTGCCAGCAGCTTGAACACGGACCCAACCTACGAGCAGTACTTC.

The chain employs TRBV6-2 or TRBV6-3 and TRBJ2-1, with 11 bases lining up with TRBD2. The germline CDR1 and CDR2 sequences are MNHEY and SVGEGT. With V trimmed by 6 bases and J by 6 bases, 7 bases remained unmatched. This CDR3 has 15 residues. The CDR3 nucleotides are TGTGCCAGCAGACCTACTAGCGGGAGTTCCAATGAGCAGTTCTTC. Protein: CASRPTSGSSNEQFF.

This clonotype has a handful of counts. The V and J genes are TRBV11-2 and TRBJ2-2; 10 bases align to TRBD2. The CDR3 extends over 16 amino acids. Trimming took 5 bases from V and 6 from J; bases not matched to a gene: 9. Germline V gene data show CDR1 as SGHAT and CDR2 as FQNNGV. The CDR3 coding sequence is TGTGCCAGCAGCACCTCTAGCGGGAGACGGGCCGGGGAGCTGTTTTTT. Protein: CASSTSSGRRAGELFF.

Notes on this clonotype: This sequence may be a read error, since a much larger clone differs from it by one base. This chain connects TRBV5-1 to TRBJ2-3; D not resolved. The length of the CDR3 is 14 residues. Per germline, CDR1 SGHRS and CDR2 YFSETQ. This CDR3 reads CASSLDGSKDTRYF. The CDR3 DNA reads as TGCGCCAGCAGCTTGGATGGGTCCAAGGATACGCGGTATTTT.

This clonotype was detected a few times. The chain links TRBV7-2 to TRBJ1-2, with a possible D match to TRBD1 (6 bases). The V end was cut by 5 bases, the J end by 8 bases, with 18 bases between. The length of the CDR3 is 14 residues. The germline gives CDR1 SGHTA, CDR2 FQGNSA. CDR3 residues: CASSALQWGQGYTF. The CDR3 DNA follows: TGTGCCAGCAGCGCACTACAGTGGGGGCAAGGCTACACCTTC.

This clonotype was detected only a few times. The J gene is TRBJ1-3, the V gene TRBV4-3; D remains ambiguous. CDR3 length: 14 amino acids. Trimming pared 1 base from V and 5 bases from J, leaving 9 bases between. The germline gives CDR1 LGHNA, CDR2 YSLEER. CDR3 nucleotides: TGCGCCAGCAGCCAAGGGACCGTTAGAAACACCATATATTTT. Residues: CASSQGTVRNTIYF.

This clonotype was detected a few times. V gene TRBV20-1 combines with J gene TRBJ2-3, with 14 bases that match TRBD2. Germline-derived CDR1 and CDR2 are DFQATT and SNEGSKA (reference sequence). This CDR3 contains 16 residues. Trimming at V came to 3 bases and at J to 4 bases, leaving 6 bases not matched to a gene. The CDR3 sequence: CSASTGLAGDSDTQYF. The CDR3 region has the DNA TGCAGTGCTAGCACGGGACTAGCGGGAGATTCAGATACGCAGTATTTT.

The table lists this clonotype with many counts. The chain has TRBV5-6 and TRBJ2-5; D remains unclear. V was cut by 3 bases and J by 5 bases, with 14 bases left in between. The CDR3 has 14 residues. The germline gives CDR1 SGHDT, CDR2 YYEEEE. CDR3 nucleotides: TGTGCCAGCAGCTCCTGGGCTAATGACGAGACCCAGTACTTC. Translating it yields CASSSWANDETQYF.

This clonotype was seen ten or more times. This sequence joins TRBV2 and TRBJ2-2, with 14 bases that match TRBD2. Trimming took 6 bases from V and 6 from J; bases not matched to a gene: 0. CDR3 length equals 14 residues. Germline loops: CDR1 SNHLY, CDR2 FYNNEI. The CDR3 region has the DNA TGTGCCAGCAGGACTAGCGGGAGGGCCGGGGAGCTGTTTTTT. Protein: CASRTSGRAGELFF.

This clonotype was detected a few times. The rearrangement links TRBV6-4 to TRBJ1-1; no reliable D call. The CDR3 has 14 residues. The germline gives CDR1 MRHNA, CDR2 SNTAGT. The V end lost 2 bases, the J end lost 3 bases, and 10 bases lay between the germline ends. The CDR3 nucleotides are TGTGCCAGCAGTGACGCGTACGGGGACACTGAAGCTTTCTTT. Its translation: CASSDAYGDTEAFF.

This chain uses TRBV6-1 with TRBJ1-1; D gene ambiguous. Germline-derived CDR1 and CDR2 are MNHNS and SASEGT. V shed 7 bases and J shed 0 bases, with 15 bases lying between them. The CDR3 spans 15 residues. CDR3: CASNTGPPLNTEAFF. For the CDR3, the DNA is TGTGCCAGCAACACGGGCCCCCCCTTGAACACTGAAGCTTTCTTT.

This clonotype was picked up a small number of times. The chain has TRBV6-5 and TRBJ2-2; D may correspond to TRBD1 or TRBD2 (6 bases each). Germline V gives CDR1 MNHEY, CDR2 SVGAGI. The CDR3 consists of 16 residues. Trimming took 5 bases from V and 2 from J, leaving 15 bases between them. The CDR3 protein is CASSNPVGGNTGELFF. The DNA of the CDR3 is TGTGCCAGCAGTAACCCGGTGGGGGGCAACACCGGGGAGCTGTTTTTT.

This chain connects TRBV29-1 to TRBJ2-3; weak D call: TRBD2 (5 bases). Per germline, CDR1 SQVTM and CDR2 ANQGSEA. This CDR3 has 13 amino acids. The ends were cut back, 4 bases at V and 2 bases at J, with 10 bases in the middle. The CDR3 DNA reads TGCAGCGTTGGAGGACTCCTCACAGATACGCAGTATTTT. Protein sequence: CSVGGLLTDTQYF.

This clonotype was observed a handful of times. The V and J genes are TRBV4-3 and TRBJ2-1; D is unclear. The CDR3 contains 14 residues. V shed 1 base and J shed 5 bases, with 9 bases lying between them. The germline CDR1 and CDR2 sequences are LGHNA and YSLEER. The CDR3 bases are TGCGCCAGCAGCCAAGGGGGATTACACAATGAGCAGTTCTTC. Its translation: CASSQGGLHNEQFF.

J is TRBJ2-4 and V is TRBV28, with D uncertain. The CDR3 is 16 amino acids. CDR1 is MDHEN and CDR2 is SYDVKM in the germline V gene. V lost 1 base and J lost 2, with 12 bases in between. CDR3 sequence reads: CASSLSERGTKNIQYF. CDR3 in DNA: TGTGCCAGCAGTTTATCAGAACGCGGTACCAAAAACATTCAGTACTTC.

This chain uses TRBV20-1 with TRBJ2-1; D may be TRBD1 (5 bases). The CDR3 is 13 amino acids. The V and J ends lost 0 bases and 7 bases respectively, with 10 bases between them. Per the germline V gene, CDR1 is DFQATT and CDR2 is SNEGSKA (reference sequence). The CDR3 here is CSARDFQGNEQFF. Here the CDR3 DNA reads TGCAGTGCTAGAGATTTTCAGGGAAATGAGCAGTTCTTC.

The chain links TRBV29-1 to TRBJ2-7; D is possibly TRBD1 (6 bases). Deletions cut 3 bases from V and 7 bases from J, with 16 bases between. The CDR3 loop spans 13 amino acids. Germline CDR1 and CDR2: SQVTM and ANQGSEA. The CDR3 here is CSVDGQLRGEQYF. CDR3 sequence (DNA): TGCAGCGTTGATGGACAGCTTAGGGGAGAGCAGTACTTC.

The rearrangement links TRBV3-1 to TRBJ2-6; D remains unclear. The germline CDR1 and CDR2 sequences are LGHDT and YNNKEL (reference sequence). Trimming shortened V by 2 bases and J by 4 bases, and 3 bases separated the two germline ends. The CDR3 runs 13 residues. The CDR3 protein is CASSQRGANVLTF. The DNA of the CDR3 is TGTGCCAGCAGCCAACGGGGGGCCAACGTCCTGACTTTC. The full variable domain, its missing parts supplied by reference TRBV3-1 and TRBJ2-6, is DTAVSQTPKYLVTQMGNDKSIKCEQNLGHDTMYWYKQDSKKFLKIMFSYNNKELIINETVPNRFSPKSPDKAHLNLHINSLELGDSAVYFCASSQRGANVLTFGAGSRLTVL.

The rearrangement uses TRBV7-2 and TRBJ2-1; D gene uncertain. Germline lookup yields CDR1 SGHTA and CDR2 FQGNSA. There are 14 residues in the CDR3. The germline V and J ends were trimmed by 5 bases and 5 bases, with 13 bases remaining between them. CDR3 loop: CASSLNRQHNEQFF. CDR3 sequence (DNA): TGTGCCAGCAGCCTTAATCGGCAGCACAATGAGCAGTTCTTC.